In its sample, the clone carrying this TCR beta chain was seen once. As yet, its antigen is unknown. Per the original data handling: Out-of-frame sequences were removed, leaving a few million distinct TCRbeta sequences. Measured with immunoSEQ multiplex PCR; TCRdb has only the in-frame clones, and not every one. V and J calls and clone size are those listed in that table; D and trimming were worked out from the DNA. The sample records some 59,000 clones, 75% to 90% being singletons. The sort gate was single viable CD3+CD4+CD8-CD45RO+ cells for memory CD4+ T cells. These data are taken from a study of memory CD4+ T cells and cytomegalovirus serostatus. General study findings and limits: A US-trained random forest predicted CMV serostatus with median AUC roughly 0.91.

The CDR3 spans 13 residues. The V gene's germline CDR1 is KGHSH and CDR2 LQKENI. Trimming shortened V by 4 bases and J by 8 bases, and 14 bases separated the two germline ends. The sequence was obtained from an adult in good health and CMV-seronegative. This sequence joins TRBV18 and TRBJ1-1, with D possibly being TRBD1 (5 bases). The sequencing sample was made of memory CD4+ T cells from blood. The CDR3 region is CASSQQGWREAFF. CDR3 in DNA: TGTGCCAGCTCACAGCAGGGATGGAGGGAAGCTTTCTTT.